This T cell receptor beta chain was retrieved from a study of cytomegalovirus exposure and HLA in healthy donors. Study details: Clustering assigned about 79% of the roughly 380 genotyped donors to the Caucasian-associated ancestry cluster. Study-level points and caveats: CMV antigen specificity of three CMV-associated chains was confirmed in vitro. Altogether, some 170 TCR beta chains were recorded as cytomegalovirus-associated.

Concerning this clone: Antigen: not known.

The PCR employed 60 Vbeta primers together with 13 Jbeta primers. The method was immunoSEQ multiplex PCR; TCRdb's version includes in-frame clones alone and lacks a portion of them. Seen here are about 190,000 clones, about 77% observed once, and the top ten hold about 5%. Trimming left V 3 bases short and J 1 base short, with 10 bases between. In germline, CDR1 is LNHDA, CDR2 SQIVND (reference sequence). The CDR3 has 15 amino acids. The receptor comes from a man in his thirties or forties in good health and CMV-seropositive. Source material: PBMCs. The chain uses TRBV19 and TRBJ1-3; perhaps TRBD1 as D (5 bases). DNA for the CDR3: TGTGCCAGTAGTATCATCCAGGGATCTGGAAACACCATATATTTT. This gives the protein CASSIIQGSGNTIYF.